This T cell receptor beta chain was sequenced during a study of control samples from healthy donors and cancer patients. The CDR3 is 15 residues long. Germline V lookup: CDR1 LNHDA, CDR2 SQIVND (reference sequence). V dropped 5 bases and J dropped 0 bases, with 13 bases sitting between them. The protocol was immunoSEQ multiplex PCR, while the TCRdb copy is restricted to in-frame clones and leaves out a portion. The sample lists 150,000 to 160,000 clones, roughly 94% occurring once. V usage is TRBV19 and J usage is TRBJ1-1; a weak D match, TRBD1 (5 bases). This TCR came from a man between 35 and 55 years old in good health. The sequencing sample was made of blood. The CDR3 sequence is CASSAPGRLNTEAFF. DNA for the CDR3: TGTGCCAGTAGTGCCCCGGGACGTCTGAACACTGAAGCTTTCTTT.